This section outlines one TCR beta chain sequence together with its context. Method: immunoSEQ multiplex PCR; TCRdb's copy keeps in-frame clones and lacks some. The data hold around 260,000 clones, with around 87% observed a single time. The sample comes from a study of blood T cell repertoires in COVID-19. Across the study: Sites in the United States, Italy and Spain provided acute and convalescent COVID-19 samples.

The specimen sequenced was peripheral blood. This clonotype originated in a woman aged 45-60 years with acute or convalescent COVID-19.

The CDR3 DNA follows: TGTGCCACCAGTGACCGGGACTACGTGGCCAAAAACATTCAGTACTTC. This translates into CATSDRDYVAKNIQYF. The chain joins TRBV24-1 to TRBJ2-4; 7 nucleotides align to TRBD2. V was pared by 4 bases and J by 1 base, with 6 bases of the junction left unmatched. CDR3 size: 16 residues. The germline V gene has CDR1 KGHDR and CDR2 SFDVKD.